A single sample is the source of the 11 T cell receptor beta chains below, sequenced in a study of response to subunit inactivated influenza vaccine. Each CDR3 protein is one row after TCRdb ran MiXCR on the RT-PCR reads. The sample lists 450,000 to 600,000 distinct CDR3 sequences; 6.5% to 8% were seen once. The sequencing used PBMCs from blood, collected about 24 months after vaccination. These TCRs come from a man between 50 and 70 years old who received an inactivated influenza vaccine.

This chain links TRBV15 with TRBJ2-1; 12 nucleotides match TRBD2. CDR3 length: 16 residues. The V and J ends lost 3 bases and 6 bases, in that order; junction bases with no gene match: 6. Per the germline V gene, CDR1 is LNHNV and CDR2 is YYDKDF (reference sequence). The chain's CDR3 is CATSSSSGRAGNEQFF. CDR3 in DNA: TGTGCCACCAGCAGCTCTAGCGGGAGGGCGGGCAATGAGCAGTTCTTC.

This clonotype has only a few counts. The chain is built from TRBV5-1 and TRBJ1-4, with 8 bases matching TRBD1. Germline V gene lookup returns CDR1 SGHRS and CDR2 YFSETQ. The CDR3 loop spans 15 amino acids. V lost 0 bases, J lost 5 bases, and 3 bases stayed unmatched. CDR3 DNA: TGCGCCAGCAGCTTGGCGGACAGGGAGAATGAAAAACTGTTTTTT. It yields the protein CASSLADRENEKLFF.

This clonotype was seen repeatedly, ten times or more. The V call is TRBV20-1, the J call TRBJ2-1; 9 positions agree with TRBD2. CDR1 and CDR2 (germline): DFQATT, SNEGSKA (reference sequence). This CDR3 is built from 14 residues. V shed 6 bases and J 4 bases; nucleotides not matched to a gene: 7. In DNA form, the CDR3 reads TGCAGTGCCCGAACAGCGGGGGGATACAATGAGCAGTTCTTC. Protein: CSARTAGGYNEQFF.

The genes are TRBV7-9 and TRBJ2-7; D is unresolved. This CDR3 is 11 amino acids long. Between the trimmed V and J ends, which lost 6 bases and 3 bases, there was a span of 6 bases. Germline-derived CDR1 and CDR2 are SEHNR and FQNEAQ (reference sequence). The CDR3 region has the DNA TGTGCCAGCAGGAGTATCTACGAGCAGTACTTC. This gives the protein CASRSIYEQYF.

The sample holds a few counts of this clonotype. The chain carries TRBV4-1 and TRBJ2-7; D may be TRBD1 (6 bases). The CDR3 extends over 15 amino acids. CDR1 MGHRA and CDR2 YSYEKL come from the germline V gene. The ends were cut back, 4 bases at V and 2 bases at J, with 15 bases in the middle. The CDR3 sequence is CASSPSGGQTYEQYF. The CDR3 nucleotides read TGCGCCAGCAGCCCCTCAGGCGGACAGACCTACGAGCAGTACTTC.

The chain couples TRBV7-9 to TRBJ1-5, with a tentative D call TRBD1 (5 bases). The V gene's germline CDR1 is SEHNR and CDR2 FQNEAQ (reference sequence). The germline V and J ends were trimmed by 5 bases and 4 bases, with 12 bases remaining between them. The CDR3 spans 14 residues. CDR3 DNA sequence: TGTGCCAGCAGCCCTCGGGACGGAAATCAGCCCCAGCATTTT. Amino acid sequence: CASSPRDGNQPQHF.

The rearrangement uses TRBV9 and TRBJ2-2, with D maybe TRBD2 (5 bases). Germline-derived CDR1 and CDR2 are SGDLS and YYNGEE. CDR3 length: 15 amino acids. V was pared by 5 bases and J by 0 bases, with 11 bases between. The CDR3 protein is CASSVLGANTGELFF. The CDR3 DNA reads as TGTGCCAGCAGTGTGTTGGGAGCGAACACCGGGGAGCTGTTTTTT.

V is TRBV20-1 and J is TRBJ1-5; D gene ambiguous. This CDR3 spans 16 amino acids. V shed 0 bases and J shed 4 bases, with 16 bases lying between them. Germline CDR1 DFQATT, CDR2 SNEGSKA (reference sequence). The CDR3 spells CSARDRTAAENQPQHF. The CDR3 DNA reads TGCAGTGCTAGAGATCGGACGGCAGCTGAGAATCAGCCCCAGCATTTT.

The chain couples TRBV20-1 to TRBJ1-1, with unresolved D. V lost 2 bases and J 4 bases, leaving 8 bases between the germline ends. Germline loops: CDR1 DFQATT, CDR2 SNEGSKA (reference sequence). CDR3 size: 12 residues. The CDR3 loop reads CSARPGGTEAFF. CDR3 nucleotides: TGCAGTGCTAGACCCGGCGGCACTGAAGCTTTCTTT.

This clonotype was found many times. The chain recombines TRBV10-2 with TRBJ2-5; TRBD2 agrees at 13 bases. This CDR3 comprises 15 residues. V shed 4 bases, J shed 4 bases, and the junction held 3 bases outside the gene matches. Germline V lookup: CDR1 WSHSY, CDR2 SAAADI. CDR3 sequence reads: CASSAGLAGAETQYF. The CDR3 coding sequence is TGCGCCAGCAGTGCAGGACTAGCGGGAGCAGAGACCCAGTACTTC.

This clonotype was observed a few times. The chain has TRBV5-1 and TRBJ1-4; D might be TRBD1 (5 bases). Between the trimmed V and J ends, which lost 0 bases and 8 bases, there was a span of 14 bases. Germline-derived CDR1 and CDR2 are SGHRS and YFSETQ. The CDR3 consists of 15 residues. CDR3 protein: CASSLGDGAREKLFF. The CDR3 nucleotides are TGCGCCAGCAGCTTGGGGGACGGGGCTAGAGAAAAACTGTTTTTT.